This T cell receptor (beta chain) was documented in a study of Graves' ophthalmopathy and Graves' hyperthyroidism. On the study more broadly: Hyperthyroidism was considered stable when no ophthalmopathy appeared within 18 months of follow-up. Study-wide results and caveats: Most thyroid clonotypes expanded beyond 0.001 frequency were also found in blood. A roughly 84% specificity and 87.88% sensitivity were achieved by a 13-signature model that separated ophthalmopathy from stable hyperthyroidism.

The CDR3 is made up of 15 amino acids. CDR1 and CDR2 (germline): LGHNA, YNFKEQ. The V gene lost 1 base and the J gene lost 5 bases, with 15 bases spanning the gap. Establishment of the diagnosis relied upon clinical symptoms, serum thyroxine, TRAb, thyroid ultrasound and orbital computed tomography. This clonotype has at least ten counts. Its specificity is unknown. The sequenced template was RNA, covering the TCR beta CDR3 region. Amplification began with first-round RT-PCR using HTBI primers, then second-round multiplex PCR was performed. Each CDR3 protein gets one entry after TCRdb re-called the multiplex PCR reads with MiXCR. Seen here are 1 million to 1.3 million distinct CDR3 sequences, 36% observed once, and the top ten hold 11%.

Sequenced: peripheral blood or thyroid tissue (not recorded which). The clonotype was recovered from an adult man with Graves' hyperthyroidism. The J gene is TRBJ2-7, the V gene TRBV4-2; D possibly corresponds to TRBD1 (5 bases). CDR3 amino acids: CASSQVFQGSHEQYF. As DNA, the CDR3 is TGTGCCAGCAGCCAAGTTTTCCAGGGTTCGCACGAGCAGTACTTC.